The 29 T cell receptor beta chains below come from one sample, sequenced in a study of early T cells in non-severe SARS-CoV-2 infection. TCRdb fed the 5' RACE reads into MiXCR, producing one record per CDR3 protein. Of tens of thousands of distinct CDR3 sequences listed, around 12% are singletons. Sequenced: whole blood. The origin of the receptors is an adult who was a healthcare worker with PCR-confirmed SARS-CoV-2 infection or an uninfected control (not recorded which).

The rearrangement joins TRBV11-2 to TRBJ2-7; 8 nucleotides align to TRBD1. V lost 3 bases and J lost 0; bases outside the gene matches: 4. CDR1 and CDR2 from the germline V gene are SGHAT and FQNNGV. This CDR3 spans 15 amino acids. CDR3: CASSFLDRGSYEQYF. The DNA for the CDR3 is TGTGCCAGCAGCTTCTTAGACAGGGGCTCCTACGAGCAGTACTTC.

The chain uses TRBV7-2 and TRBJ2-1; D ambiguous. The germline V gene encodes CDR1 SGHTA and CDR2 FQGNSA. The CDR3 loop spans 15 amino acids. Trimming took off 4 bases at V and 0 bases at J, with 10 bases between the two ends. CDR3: CASSSVADSYNEQFF. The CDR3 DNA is TGTGCCAGCAGCTCCGTCGCGGACTCCTACAATGAGCAGTTCTTC.

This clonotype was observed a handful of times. CDR3 amino acids: CASSETGDYNEQFF. The CDR3 bases are TGTGCCAGCAGTGAAACGGGAGACTACAATGAGCAGTTCTTC. V and J are TRBV6-1 and TRBJ2-1; perhaps TRBD2 as D (6 bases). The CDR3 has 14 residues. Germline V lookup: CDR1 MNHNS, CDR2 SASEGT. V lost 2 bases to trimming and J lost 3 bases, with 8 bases between them.

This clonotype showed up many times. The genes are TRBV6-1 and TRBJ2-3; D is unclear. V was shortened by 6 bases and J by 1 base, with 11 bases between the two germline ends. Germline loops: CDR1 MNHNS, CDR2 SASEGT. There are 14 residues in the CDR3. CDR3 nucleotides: TGTGCCAGCAGCTGGGATCGGGGCACAGATACGCAGTATTTT. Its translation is CASSWDRGTDTQYF.

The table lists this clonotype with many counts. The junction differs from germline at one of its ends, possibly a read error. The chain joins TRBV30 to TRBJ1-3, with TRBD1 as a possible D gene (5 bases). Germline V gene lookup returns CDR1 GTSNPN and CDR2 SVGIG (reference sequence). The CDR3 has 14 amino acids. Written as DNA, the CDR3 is TGTGCCTGGAGTGTAAAGGGGTCTGAAAACACCATATATTTT. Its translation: CAWSVKGSENTIYF.

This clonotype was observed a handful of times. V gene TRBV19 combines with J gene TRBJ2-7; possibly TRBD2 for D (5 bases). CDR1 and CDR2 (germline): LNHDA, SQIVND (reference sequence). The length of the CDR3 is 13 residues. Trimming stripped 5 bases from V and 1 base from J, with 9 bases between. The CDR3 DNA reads TGTGCCAGTAGTTCCCGGGATTCCTACGAGCAGTACTTC. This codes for CASSSRDSYEQYF.

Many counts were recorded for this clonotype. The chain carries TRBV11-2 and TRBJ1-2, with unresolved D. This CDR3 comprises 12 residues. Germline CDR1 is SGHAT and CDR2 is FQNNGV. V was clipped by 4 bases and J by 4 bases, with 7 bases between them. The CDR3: CASSSGAYGYTF. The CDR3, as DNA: TGTGCCAGCAGCTCCGGTGCCTATGGCTACACCTTC.

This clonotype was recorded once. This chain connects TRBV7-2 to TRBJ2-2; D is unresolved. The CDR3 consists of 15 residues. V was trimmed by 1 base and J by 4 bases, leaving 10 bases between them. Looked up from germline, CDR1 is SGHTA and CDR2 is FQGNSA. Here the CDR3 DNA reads TGTGCCAGCAGCTTAGAGGGCAGACGCACCGGGGAGCTGTTTTTT. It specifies CASSLEGRRTGELFF.

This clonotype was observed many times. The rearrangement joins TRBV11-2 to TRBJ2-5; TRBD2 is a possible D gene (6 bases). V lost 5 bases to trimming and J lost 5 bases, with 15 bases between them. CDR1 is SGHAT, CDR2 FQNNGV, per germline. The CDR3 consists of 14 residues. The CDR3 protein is CASSLRAGQETQYF. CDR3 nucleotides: TGTGCCAGCAGCCTCCGCGCGGGGCAGGAGACCCAGTACTTC.

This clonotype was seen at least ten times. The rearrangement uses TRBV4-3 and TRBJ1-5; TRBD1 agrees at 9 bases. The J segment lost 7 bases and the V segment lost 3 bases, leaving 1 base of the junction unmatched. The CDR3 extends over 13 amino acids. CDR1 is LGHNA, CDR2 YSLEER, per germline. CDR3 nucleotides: TGCGCCAGCAGCCAGACAGGGGGACAGCCCCAGCATTTT. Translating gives CASSQTGGQPQHF.

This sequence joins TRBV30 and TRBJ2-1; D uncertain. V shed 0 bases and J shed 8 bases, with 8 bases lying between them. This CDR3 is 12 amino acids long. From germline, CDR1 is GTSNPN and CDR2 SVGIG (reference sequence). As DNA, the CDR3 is TGTGCCTGGAGTGTCCGGGCGGATGAGCAGTTCTTC. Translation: CAWSVRADEQFF.

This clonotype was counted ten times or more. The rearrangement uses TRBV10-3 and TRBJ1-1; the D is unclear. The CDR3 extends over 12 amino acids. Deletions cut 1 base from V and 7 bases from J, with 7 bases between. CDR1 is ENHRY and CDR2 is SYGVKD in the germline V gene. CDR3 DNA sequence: TGTGCCATCAGTGAGTTGGGTAATGAAGCTTTCTTT. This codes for CAISELGNEAFF.

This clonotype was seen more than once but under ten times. CDR3 loop: CASSLGFSGGSSYEQYF. CDR3 nucleotides: TGTGCCAGCAGCTTAGGGTTTAGCGGGGGCAGCTCCTACGAGCAGTACTTC. The chain couples TRBV7-8 to TRBJ2-7, with TRBD2 matching over 9 bases. The germline CDR1 and CDR2 sequences are SGHVS and FQNEAQ. V lost 1 base and J lost 0; bases outside the gene matches: 7. CDR3 length: 17 residues.

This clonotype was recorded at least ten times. The CDR3 here is CASSDGGRGFEQFF. CDR3 DNA sequence: TGCGCCAGCAGTGACGGCGGGAGGGGGTTTGAGCAGTTCTTC. This sequence joins TRBV10-1 and TRBJ2-1; 9 nucleotides match TRBD2. The CDR3 contains 14 residues. CDR1 is WNHNN and CDR2 is SYGVQD in the germline V gene (reference sequence). V lost 3 bases, J lost 9 bases, and 6 bases stayed unmatched.

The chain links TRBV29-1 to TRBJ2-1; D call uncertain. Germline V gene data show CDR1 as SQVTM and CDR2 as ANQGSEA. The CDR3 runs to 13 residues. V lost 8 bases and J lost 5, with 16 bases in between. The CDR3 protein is CSTSLSIHNEQFF. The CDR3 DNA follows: TGCAGCACTTCACTTAGCATCCACAATGAGCAGTTCTTC.

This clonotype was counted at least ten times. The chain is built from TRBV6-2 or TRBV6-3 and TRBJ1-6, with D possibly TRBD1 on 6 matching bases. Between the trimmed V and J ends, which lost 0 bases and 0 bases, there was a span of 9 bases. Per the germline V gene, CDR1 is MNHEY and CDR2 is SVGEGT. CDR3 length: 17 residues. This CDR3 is CASSYSRGSSYNSPLHF. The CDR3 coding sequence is TGTGCCAGCAGTTACTCGAGGGGGAGCTCCTATAATTCACCCCTCCACTTT.

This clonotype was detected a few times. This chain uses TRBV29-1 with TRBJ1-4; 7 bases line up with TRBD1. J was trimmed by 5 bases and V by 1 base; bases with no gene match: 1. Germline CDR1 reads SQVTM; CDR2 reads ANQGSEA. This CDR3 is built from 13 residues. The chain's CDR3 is CSVEATGNEKLFF. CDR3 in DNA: TGCAGCGTTGAAGCGACAGGGAATGAAAAACTGTTTTTT. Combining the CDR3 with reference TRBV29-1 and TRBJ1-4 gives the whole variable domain SAVISQKPSRDICQRGTSLTIQCQVDSQVTMMFWYRQQPGQSLTLIATANQGSEATYESGFVIDKFPISRPNLTFSTLTVSNMSPEDSSIYLCSVEATGNEKLFFGSGTQLSVL.

DNA of the CDR3: TGTGCCACCAGCAGAGGGTTCGATGAAAAACTGTTTTTT. As protein: CATSRGFDEKLFF. The chain uses TRBV15 and TRBJ1-4; D gene uncertain. V was clipped by 1 base and J by 6 bases, with 6 bases between them. Germline values: CDR1 LNHNV, CDR2 YYDKDF (reference sequence). This CDR3 contains 13 residues.

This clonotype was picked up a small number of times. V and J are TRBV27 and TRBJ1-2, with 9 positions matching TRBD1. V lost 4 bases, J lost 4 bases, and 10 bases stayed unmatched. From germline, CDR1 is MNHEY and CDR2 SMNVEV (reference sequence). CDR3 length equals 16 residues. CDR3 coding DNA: TGTGCCAGCAGTTCTACACCTACAGGGGGCGGCTATGGCTACACCTTC. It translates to CASSSTPTGGGYGYTF.

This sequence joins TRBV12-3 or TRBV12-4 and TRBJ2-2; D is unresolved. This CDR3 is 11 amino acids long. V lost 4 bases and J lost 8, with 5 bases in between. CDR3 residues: CASSSVGELFF. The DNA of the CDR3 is TGTGCCAGCAGTTCTGTGGGGGAGCTGTTTTTT.

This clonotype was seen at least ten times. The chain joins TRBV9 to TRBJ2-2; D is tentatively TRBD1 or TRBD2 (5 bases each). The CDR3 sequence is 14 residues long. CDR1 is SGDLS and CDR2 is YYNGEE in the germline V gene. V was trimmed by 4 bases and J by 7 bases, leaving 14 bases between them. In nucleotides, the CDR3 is TGTGCCAGCAGCCCTACCCCGAGGGGCGGGGAGCTGTTTTTT. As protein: CASSPTPRGGELFF.

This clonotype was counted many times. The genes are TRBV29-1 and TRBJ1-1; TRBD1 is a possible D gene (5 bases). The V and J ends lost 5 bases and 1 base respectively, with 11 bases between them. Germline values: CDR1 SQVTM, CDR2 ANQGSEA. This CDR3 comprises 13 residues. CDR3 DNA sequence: TGCAGCGTTCCCCCGGGGGGGAACACTGAAGCTTTCTTT. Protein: CSVPPGGNTEAFF.

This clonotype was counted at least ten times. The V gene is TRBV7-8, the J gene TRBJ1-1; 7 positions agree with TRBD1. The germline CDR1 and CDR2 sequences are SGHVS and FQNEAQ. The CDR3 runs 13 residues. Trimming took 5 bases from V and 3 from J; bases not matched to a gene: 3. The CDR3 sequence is CASSLTGDTEAFF. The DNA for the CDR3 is TGTGCCAGCAGCCTTACAGGGGACACTGAAGCTTTCTTT.

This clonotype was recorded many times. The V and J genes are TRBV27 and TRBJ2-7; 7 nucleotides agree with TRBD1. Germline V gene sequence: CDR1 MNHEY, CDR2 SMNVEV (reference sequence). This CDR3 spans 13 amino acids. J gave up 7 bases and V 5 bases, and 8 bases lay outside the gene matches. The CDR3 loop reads CASSADREREQYF. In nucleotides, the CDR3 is TGTGCCAGCAGTGCTGACAGGGAAAGGGAGCAGTACTTC.

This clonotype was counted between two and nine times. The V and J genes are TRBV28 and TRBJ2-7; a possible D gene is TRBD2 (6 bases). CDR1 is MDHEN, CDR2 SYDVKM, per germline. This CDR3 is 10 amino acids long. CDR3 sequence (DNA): TGTGGGACGGGGGCCTACGAGCAGTACTTC. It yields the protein CGTGAYEQYF.

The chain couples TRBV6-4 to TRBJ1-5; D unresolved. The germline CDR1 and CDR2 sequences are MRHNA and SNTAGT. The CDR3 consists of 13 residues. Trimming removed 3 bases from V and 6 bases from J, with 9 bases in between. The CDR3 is CASSEGEGQPQHF. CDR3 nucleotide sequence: TGTGCCAGCAGTGAAGGTGAGGGTCAGCCCCAGCATTTT.

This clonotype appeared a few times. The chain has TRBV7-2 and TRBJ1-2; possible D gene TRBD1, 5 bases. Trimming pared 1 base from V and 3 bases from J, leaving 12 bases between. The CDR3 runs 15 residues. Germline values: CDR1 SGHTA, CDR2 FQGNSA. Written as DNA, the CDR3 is TGTGCCAGCAGCTTAGACTTGGGGGATCACTATGGCTACACCTTC. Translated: CASSLDLGDHYGYTF.

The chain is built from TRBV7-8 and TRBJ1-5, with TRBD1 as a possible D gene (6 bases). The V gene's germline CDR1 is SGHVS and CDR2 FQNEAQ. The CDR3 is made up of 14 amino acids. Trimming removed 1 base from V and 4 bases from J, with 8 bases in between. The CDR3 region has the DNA TGTGCCAGCAGCTTAGACCAGGGGAATCAGCCCCAGCATTTT. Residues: CASSLDQGNQPQHF.

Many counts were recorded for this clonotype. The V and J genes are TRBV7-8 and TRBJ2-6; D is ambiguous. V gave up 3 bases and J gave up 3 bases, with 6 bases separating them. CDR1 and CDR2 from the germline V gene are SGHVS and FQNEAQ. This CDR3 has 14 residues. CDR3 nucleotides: TGTGCCAGCAGCTTGGACCATGGGGCCAACGTCCTGACTTTC. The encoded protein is CASSLDHGANVLTF. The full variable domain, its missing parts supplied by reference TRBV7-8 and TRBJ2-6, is GAGVSQSPRYKVAKRGQDVALRCDPISGHVSLFWYQQALGQGPEFLTYFQNEAQLDKSGLPSDRFFAERPEGSVSTLKIQRTQQEDSAVYLCASSLDHGANVLTFGAGSRLTVL.